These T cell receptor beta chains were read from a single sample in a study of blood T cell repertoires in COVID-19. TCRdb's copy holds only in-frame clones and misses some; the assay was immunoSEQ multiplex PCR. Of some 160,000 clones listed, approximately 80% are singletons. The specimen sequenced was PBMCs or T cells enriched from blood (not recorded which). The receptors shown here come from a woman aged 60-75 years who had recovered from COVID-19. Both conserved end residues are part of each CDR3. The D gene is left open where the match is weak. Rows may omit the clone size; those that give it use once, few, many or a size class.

CDR3 protein: CASSPAGRAEAFF
CDR3 DNA: TGTGCCAGCTCACCGGCAGGGAGGGCTGAAGCTTTCTTT
J gene: TRBJ1-1
D gene: NA
clone size: NA
V gene: TRBV18

CDR3 protein: CASSLRGNEKLFF
CDR3 DNA: TGTGCCAGCAGCTTAAGGGGTAATGAAAAACTGTTTTTT
J gene: TRBJ1-4
D gene: NA
clone size: NA
V gene: TRBV7-9

CDR3 protein: CASSRLGADQETQYF
CDR3 DNA: TGTGCCAGTAGTCGCCTAGGGGCAGACCAAGAGACCCAGTACTTC
J gene: TRBJ2-5
D gene: NA
clone size: few
V gene: TRBV19

CDR3 protein: CASSLGGSDYYGYTF
CDR3 DNA: TGTGCCAGCAGCTTGGGGGGCTCAGATTACTATGGCTACACCTTC
J gene: TRBJ1-2
D gene: NA
clone size: NA
V gene: TRBV5-4

CDR3 protein: CAWSRGGSYEQYF
CDR3 DNA: TGTGCCTGGAGTAGGGGCGGCTCCTACGAGCAGTACTTC
J gene: TRBJ2-7
D gene: NA
clone size: NA
V gene: TRBV30

CDR3 protein: CASSQSSYTDTQYF
CDR3 DNA: TGTGCCAGCAGCCAATCGTCGTACACAGATACGCAGTATTTT
J gene: TRBJ2-3
D gene: NA
clone size: NA
V gene: TRBV14

CDR3 protein: CASSGTGDSGNTIYF
CDR3 DNA: TGCGCCAGCAGCGGTACAGGTGACTCTGGAAACACCATATATTTT
J gene: TRBJ1-3
D gene: NA
clone size: NA
V gene: TRBV5-1

CDR3 protein: CASSPHTGGGTDTQYF
CDR3 DNA: TGTGCCAGCAGCCCTCACACAGGTGGGGGCACAGATACGCAGTATTTT
J gene: TRBJ2-3
D gene: NA
clone size: NA
V gene: TRBV3-1/TRBV3-2

CDR3 protein: CASSPLSGGPPVADTQYF
CDR3 DNA: TGTGCCAGCAGCCCCCTTAGCGGGGGCCCCCCAGTCGCAGATACGCAGTATTTT
J gene: TRBJ2-3
D gene: TRBD2
clone size: NA
V gene: TRBV7-2

CDR3 protein: CASSENADSAFSYNSPLHF
CDR3 DNA: TGTGCCAGCAGTGAAAACGCTGACAGCGCATTCTCCTATAATTCACCCCTCCACTTT
J gene: TRBJ1-6
D gene: NA
clone size: NA
V gene: TRBV2

CDR3 protein: CAWSVSRQGRLVAEAFF
CDR3 DNA: TGTGCCTGGAGTGTAAGCCGACAGGGAAGATTAGTCGCTGAAGCTTTCTTT
J gene: TRBJ1-1
D gene: TRBD1
clone size: NA
V gene: TRBV30

CDR3 protein: CSVEDVQGDGYTF
CDR3 DNA: TGCAGCGTTGAAGATGTGCAGGGTGACGGCTACACCTTC
J gene: TRBJ1-2
D gene: NA
clone size: NA
V gene: TRBV29-1

CDR3 protein: CAISGQGAGYGYTF
CDR3 DNA: TGTGCCATCAGCGGACAGGGGGCAGGGTATGGCTACACCTTC
J gene: TRBJ1-2
D gene: TRBD1
clone size: NA
V gene: TRBV10-3

CDR3 protein: CASSWKPRQGRYGYTF
CDR3 DNA: TGTGCCAGCAGTTGGAAACCTCGACAGGGCCGGTATGGCTACACCTTC
J gene: TRBJ1-2
D gene: NA
clone size: NA
V gene: TRBV21-1

CDR3 protein: CASSGSDRRDEQFF
CDR3 DNA: TGTGCCAGCAGTGGATCGGACAGGCGGGATGAGCAGTTCTTC
J gene: TRBJ2-1
D gene: TRBD1
clone size: NA
V gene: TRBV2

CDR3 protein: CASSLGQGSGETQYF
CDR3 DNA: TGTGCCAGCAGCCTGGGGCAGGGTAGCGGGGAGACCCAGTACTTC
J gene: TRBJ2-5
D gene: TRBD2
clone size: NA
V gene: TRBV5-5

CDR3 protein: CASSRSQDTQYF
CDR3 DNA: TGTGCCAGTAGCCGATCCCAGGATACGCAGTATTTT
J gene: TRBJ2-3
D gene: NA
clone size: few
V gene: TRBV19

CDR3 protein: CASSPDGRGNIQYF
CDR3 DNA: TGTGCCAGCAGCCCGGACGGACGGGGAAACATTCAGTACTTC
J gene: TRBJ2-4
D gene: NA
clone size: NA
V gene: TRBV7-2

CDR3 protein: CASSVGRGETQYF
CDR3 DNA: TGTGCCAGCAGTGTTGGCAGAGGGGAGACCCAGTACTTC
J gene: TRBJ2-5
D gene: NA
clone size: NA
V gene: TRBV2

CDR3 protein: CASSFGREAFGYGYTF
CDR3 DNA: TGTGCCAGCAGCTTTGGCAGGGAAGCGTTTGGCTATGGCTACACCTTC
J gene: TRBJ1-2
D gene: NA
clone size: once
V gene: TRBV5-6

CDR3 protein: CSASTSGAAYEQYF
CDR3 DNA: TGCAGTGCTAGTACTAGCGGGGCCGCCTACGAGCAGTACTTC
J gene: TRBJ2-7
D gene: TRBD2
clone size: NA
V gene: TRBV20-1

CDR3 protein: CASSATGKSDTQYF
CDR3 DNA: TGCGCCAGCAGCGCGACAGGGAAATCAGATACGCAGTATTTT
J gene: TRBJ2-3
D gene: TRBD1
clone size: NA
V gene: TRBV5-1

CDR3 protein: CASSWGQGAVAFF
CDR3 DNA: TGCGCCAGCAGCTGGGGACAGGGGGCTGTAGCTTTCTTT
J gene: TRBJ1-1
D gene: TRBD1
clone size: NA
V gene: TRBV5-1

CDR3 protein: CASSFTSGSGELFF
CDR3 DNA: TGTGCCAGCAGCTTTACTAGCGGGAGCGGGGAGCTGTTTTTT
J gene: TRBJ2-2
D gene: TRBD2
clone size: NA
V gene: TRBV7-9

CDR3 protein: CASSYLDSQEGYTF
CDR3 DNA: TGTGCCAGCAGTTACTTGGACAGCCAGGAGGGCTACACCTTC
J gene: TRBJ1-2
D gene: NA
clone size: few
V gene: TRBV6-5

CDR3 protein: CASSPLGGLYGYTF
CDR3 DNA: TGTGCCAGCAGTCCCTTAGGAGGGCTCTATGGCTACACCTTC
J gene: TRBJ1-2
D gene: NA
clone size: NA
V gene: TRBV27

CDR3 protein: CASRDRGSGTEAFF
CDR3 DNA: TGTGCCAGCAGAGACAGGGGGAGCGGCACTGAAGCTTTCTTT
J gene: TRBJ1-1
D gene: TRBD1
clone size: NA
V gene: TRBV2

CDR3 protein: CASSIRSITGELFF
CDR3 DNA: TGTGCCAGTAGTATCCGGTCTATCACCGGGGAGCTGTTTTTT
J gene: TRBJ2-2
D gene: NA
clone size: NA
V gene: TRBV19

CDR3 protein: CASSIGQGSNQPQHF
CDR3 DNA: TGTGCCAGCTCAATAGGACAGGGGAGCAATCAGCCCCAGCATTTT
J gene: TRBJ1-5
D gene: TRBD1
clone size: NA
V gene: TRBV18

CDR3 protein: CASSLQGGSYGYTF
CDR3 DNA: TGTGCCAGCAGTTTACAGGGCGGGAGCTATGGCTACACCTTC
J gene: TRBJ1-2
D gene: NA
clone size: NA
V gene: TRBV27

CDR3 protein: CASSVGQGGGSNEKLFF
CDR3 DNA: TGTGCCAGCAGCGTAGGACAGGGCGGAGGGTCTAATGAAAAACTGTTTTTT
J gene: TRBJ1-4
D gene: TRBD1
clone size: NA
V gene: TRBV9

CDR3 protein: CASSLWRGDEQYF
CDR3 DNA: TGTGCCAGCAGCTTATGGCGGGGGGACGAGCAGTACTTC
J gene: TRBJ2-7
D gene: TRBD2
clone size: NA
V gene: TRBV7-9

CDR3 protein: CASSESRTNEKLFF
CDR3 DNA: TGCGCCAGCAGTGAGTCGAGAACTAATGAAAAACTGTTTTTT
J gene: TRBJ1-4
D gene: NA
clone size: NA
V gene: TRBV10-2

CDR3 protein: CASSLWGRNSGVENNEQFF
CDR3 DNA: TGTGCCAGCAGCTTATGGGGCCGAAATAGCGGGGTAGAGAACAATGAGCAGTTCTTC
J gene: TRBJ2-1
D gene: TRBD2
clone size: NA
V gene: TRBV5-5

CDR3 protein: CASSLVRGEPYNSPLHF
CDR3 DNA: TGCGCCAGCAGCTTGGTCCGGGGAGAGCCCTATAATTCACCCCTCCACTTT
J gene: TRBJ1-6
D gene: NA
clone size: NA
V gene: TRBV5-1

CDR3 protein: CASSLDGIDYGYTF
CDR3 DNA: TGTGCCAGCAGCTTAGACGGGATCGACTATGGCTACACCTTC
J gene: TRBJ1-2
D gene: NA
clone size: NA
V gene: TRBV13

CDR3 protein: CASRRQGDLYEQYF
CDR3 DNA: TGTGCCAGCAGGCGGCAGGGGGATCTCTACGAGCAGTACTTC
J gene: TRBJ2-7
D gene: TRBD1
clone size: NA
V gene: TRBV6-5